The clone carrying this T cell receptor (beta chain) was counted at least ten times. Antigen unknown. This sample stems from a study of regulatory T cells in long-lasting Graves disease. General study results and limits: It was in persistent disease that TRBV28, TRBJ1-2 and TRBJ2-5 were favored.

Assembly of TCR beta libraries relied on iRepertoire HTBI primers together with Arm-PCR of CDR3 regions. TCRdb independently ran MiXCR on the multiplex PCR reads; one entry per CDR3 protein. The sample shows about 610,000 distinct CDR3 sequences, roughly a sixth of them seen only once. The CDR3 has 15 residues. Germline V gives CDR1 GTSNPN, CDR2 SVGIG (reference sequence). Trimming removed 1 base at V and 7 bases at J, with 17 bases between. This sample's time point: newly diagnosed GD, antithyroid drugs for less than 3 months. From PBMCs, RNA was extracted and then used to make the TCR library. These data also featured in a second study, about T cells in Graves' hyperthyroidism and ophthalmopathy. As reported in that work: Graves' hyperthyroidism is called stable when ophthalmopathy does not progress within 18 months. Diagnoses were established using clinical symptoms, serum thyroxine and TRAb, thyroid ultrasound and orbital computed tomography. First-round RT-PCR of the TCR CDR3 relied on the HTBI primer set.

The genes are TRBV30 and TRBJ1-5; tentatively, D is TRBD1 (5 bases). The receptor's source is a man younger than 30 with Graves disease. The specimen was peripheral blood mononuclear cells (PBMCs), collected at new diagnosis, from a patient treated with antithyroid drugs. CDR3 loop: CAWSARLTAGQPQHF. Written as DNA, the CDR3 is TGTGCCTGGAGTGCTCGTTTGACAGCCGGCCAGCCCCAGCATTTT.